Below, one T cell receptor (beta chain) is given with its context. Original processing methods: Estimates of nucleated cell counts were drawn from the amplification of reference gene primers. Sequencing used immunoSEQ multiplex PCR; TCRdb keeps in-frame clones, though not all of them. For V, J and clone size, that table is used; D and trimming come from the DNA. The sample consists of 250,000 to 300,000 clones, 85% to 90% of them appearing once. These data come from a study of blood T cell repertoires in COVID-19. Study context: The United States, Italy and Spain supplied acute and convalescent COVID-19 samples. The cDNA or gDNA used as material had been derived from T cells, B-cell-depleted T cells, or PBMCs.

The V end was cut by 0 bases, the J end by 8 bases, with 14 bases between. CDR3 length: 15 residues. Germline V gives CDR1 SGHNT, CDR2 YYREEE (reference sequence). Patients in Seattle were enrolled during active infection, then followed longitudinally. The chain has TRBV5-4 and TRBJ2-2; tentative D call: TRBD1 (6 bases). The TCR sequence derives from a woman aged 50 to 60 with COVID-19, enrolled during active disease. The specimen sequenced was peripheral blood. In DNA form, the CDR3 reads TGTGCCAGCAGCTTGGCCGGAACAGGGTCAGGGGAGCTGTTTTTT. Translation: CASSLAGTGSGELFF.